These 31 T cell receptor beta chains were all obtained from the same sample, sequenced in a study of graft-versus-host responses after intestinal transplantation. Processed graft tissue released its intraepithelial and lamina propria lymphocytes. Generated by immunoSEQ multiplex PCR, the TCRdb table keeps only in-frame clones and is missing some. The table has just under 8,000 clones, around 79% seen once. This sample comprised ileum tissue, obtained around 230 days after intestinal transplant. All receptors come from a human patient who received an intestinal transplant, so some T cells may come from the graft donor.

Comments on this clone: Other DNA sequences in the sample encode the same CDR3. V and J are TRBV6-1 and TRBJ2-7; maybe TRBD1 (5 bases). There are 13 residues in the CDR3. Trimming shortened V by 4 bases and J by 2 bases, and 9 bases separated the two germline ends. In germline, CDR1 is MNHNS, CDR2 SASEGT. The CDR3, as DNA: TGTGCCAGCAGTGCGAGACAGCCCTACGAGCAGTACTTC. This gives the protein CASSARQPYEQYF.

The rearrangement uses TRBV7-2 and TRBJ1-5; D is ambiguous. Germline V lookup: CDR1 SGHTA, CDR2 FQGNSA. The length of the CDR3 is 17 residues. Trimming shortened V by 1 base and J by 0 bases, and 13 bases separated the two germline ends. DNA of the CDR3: TGTGCCAGCAGCTTAGATCCCAGAAGAAATAGCAATCAGCCCCAGCATTTT. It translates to CASSLDPRRNSNQPQHF.

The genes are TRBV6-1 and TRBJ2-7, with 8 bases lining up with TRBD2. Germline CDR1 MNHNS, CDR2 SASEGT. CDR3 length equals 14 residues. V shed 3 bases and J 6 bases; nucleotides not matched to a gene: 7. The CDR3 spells CASSELLAGPEQYF. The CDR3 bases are TGTGCCAGCAGTGAGTTGTTAGCGGGACCCGAGCAGTACTTC.

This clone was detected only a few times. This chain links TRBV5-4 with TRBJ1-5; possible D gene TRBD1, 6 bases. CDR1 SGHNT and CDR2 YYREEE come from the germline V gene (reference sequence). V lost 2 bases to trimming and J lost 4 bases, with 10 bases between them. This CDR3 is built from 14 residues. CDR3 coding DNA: TGTGCCAGCAGCTTAGGCGGACAGAATCAGCCCCAGCATTTT. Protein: CASSLGGQNQPQHF.

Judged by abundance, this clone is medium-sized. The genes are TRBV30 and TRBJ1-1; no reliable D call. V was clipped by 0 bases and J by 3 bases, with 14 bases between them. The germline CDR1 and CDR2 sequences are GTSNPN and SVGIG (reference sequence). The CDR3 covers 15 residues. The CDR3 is CAWSVQGPGYTEAFF. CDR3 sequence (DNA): TGTGCCTGGAGTGTACAAGGCCCAGGCTACACTGAAGCTTTCTTT.

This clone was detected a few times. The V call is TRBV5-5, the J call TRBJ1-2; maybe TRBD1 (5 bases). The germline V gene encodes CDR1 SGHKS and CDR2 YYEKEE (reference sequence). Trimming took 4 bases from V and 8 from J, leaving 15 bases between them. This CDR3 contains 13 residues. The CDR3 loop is CASSAPRVNGYTF. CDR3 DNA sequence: TGTGCCAGCAGCGCACCCAGGGTAAACGGCTACACCTTC.

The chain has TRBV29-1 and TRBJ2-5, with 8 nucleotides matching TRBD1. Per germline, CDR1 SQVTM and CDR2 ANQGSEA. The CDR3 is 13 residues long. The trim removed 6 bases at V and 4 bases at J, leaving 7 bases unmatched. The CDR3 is CSVRGTGGETQYF. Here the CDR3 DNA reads TGCAGCGTCCGGGGGACAGGTGGAGAGACCCAGTACTTC.

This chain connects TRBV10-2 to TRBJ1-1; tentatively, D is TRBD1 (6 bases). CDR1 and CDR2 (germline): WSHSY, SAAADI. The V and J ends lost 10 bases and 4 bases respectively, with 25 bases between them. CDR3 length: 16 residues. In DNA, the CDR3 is TGCGCCACCAGGTCTGGGGGCGCAGAAAGTTTCACTGAAGCTTTCTTT. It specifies CATRSGGAESFTEAFF.

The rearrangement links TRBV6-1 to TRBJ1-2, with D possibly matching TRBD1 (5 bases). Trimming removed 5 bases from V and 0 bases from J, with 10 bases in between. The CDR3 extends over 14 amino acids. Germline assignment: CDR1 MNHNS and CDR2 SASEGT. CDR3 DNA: TGTGCCAGCAGTTGGGGGGTCTCTAACTATGGCTACACCTTC. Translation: CASSWGVSNYGYTF.

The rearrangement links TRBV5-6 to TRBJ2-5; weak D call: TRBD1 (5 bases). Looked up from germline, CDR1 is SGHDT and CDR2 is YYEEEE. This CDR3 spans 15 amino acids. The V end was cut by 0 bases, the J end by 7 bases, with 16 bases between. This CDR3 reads CASSLAGRGLRTQYF. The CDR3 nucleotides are TGTGCCAGCAGCTTGGCGGGTAGGGGTCTGAGGACCCAGTACTTC.

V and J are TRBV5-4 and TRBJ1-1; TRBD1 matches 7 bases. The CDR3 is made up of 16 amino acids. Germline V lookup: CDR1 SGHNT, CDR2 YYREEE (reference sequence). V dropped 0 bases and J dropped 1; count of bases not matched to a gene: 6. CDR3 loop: CASSLGFRDRNTEAFF. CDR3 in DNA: TGTGCCAGCAGCTTGGGGTTTCGGGACAGGAACACTGAAGCTTTCTTT.

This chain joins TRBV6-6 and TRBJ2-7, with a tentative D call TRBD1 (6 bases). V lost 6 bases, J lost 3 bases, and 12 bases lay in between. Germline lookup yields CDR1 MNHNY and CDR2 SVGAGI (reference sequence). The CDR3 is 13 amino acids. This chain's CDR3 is CASRETGYYEQYF. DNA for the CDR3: TGTGCCAGCAGGGAGACAGGATACTACGAGCAGTACTTC.

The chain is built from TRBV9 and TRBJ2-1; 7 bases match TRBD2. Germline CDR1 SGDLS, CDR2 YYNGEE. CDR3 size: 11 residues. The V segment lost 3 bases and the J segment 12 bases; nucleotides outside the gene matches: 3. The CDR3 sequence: CASSGASGQFF. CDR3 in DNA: TGTGCCAGCAGCGGGGCTAGCGGGCAGTTCTTC.

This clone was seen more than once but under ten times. This CDR3 reads CASSTRTRPYEQYF. The CDR3 nucleotides are TGTGCCAGCAGTACAAGGACTAGGCCCTACGAGCAGTACTTC. The chain has TRBV6-6 and TRBJ2-7, with TRBD2 identical over 7 bases. This CDR3 contains 14 residues. Germline V gene data show CDR1 as MNHNY and CDR2 as SVGAGI (reference sequence). With V trimmed by 5 bases and J by 2 bases, 6 bases remained unmatched.

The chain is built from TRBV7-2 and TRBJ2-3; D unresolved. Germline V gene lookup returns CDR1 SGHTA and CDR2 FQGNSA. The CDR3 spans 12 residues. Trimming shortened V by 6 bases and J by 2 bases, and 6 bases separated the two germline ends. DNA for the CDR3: TGTGCCAGCAGTTCGTACACAGATACGCAGTATTTT. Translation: CASSSYTDTQYF.

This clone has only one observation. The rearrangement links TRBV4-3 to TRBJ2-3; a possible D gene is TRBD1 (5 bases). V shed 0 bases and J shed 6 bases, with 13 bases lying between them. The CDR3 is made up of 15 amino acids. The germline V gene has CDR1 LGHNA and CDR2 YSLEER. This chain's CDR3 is CASSQEGRVGDTQYF. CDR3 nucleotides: TGCGCCAGCAGCCAAGAGGGCAGGGTGGGGGATACGCAGTATTTT.

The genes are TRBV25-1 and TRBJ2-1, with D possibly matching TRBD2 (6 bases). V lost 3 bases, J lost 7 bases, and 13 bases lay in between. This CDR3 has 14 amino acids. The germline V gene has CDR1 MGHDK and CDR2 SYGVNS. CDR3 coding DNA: TGTGCCAGCAGTGAGGCGGGGCCTCGGAATGAGCAGTTCTTC. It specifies CASSEAGPRNEQFF.

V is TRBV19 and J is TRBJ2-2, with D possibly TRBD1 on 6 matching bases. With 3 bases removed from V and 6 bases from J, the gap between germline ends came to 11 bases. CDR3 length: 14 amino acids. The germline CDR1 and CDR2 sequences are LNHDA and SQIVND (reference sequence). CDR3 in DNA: TGTGCCAGTAGTATGGGGGCAGGGGCCGGGGAGCTGTTTTTT. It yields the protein CASSMGAGAGELFF.

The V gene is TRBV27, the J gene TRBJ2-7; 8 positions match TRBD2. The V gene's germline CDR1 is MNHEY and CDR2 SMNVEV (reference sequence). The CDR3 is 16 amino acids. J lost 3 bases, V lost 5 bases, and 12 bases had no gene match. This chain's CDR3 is CASSDSAGSGNYEQYF. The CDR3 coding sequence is TGTGCCAGCAGTGACTCCGCCGGTAGCGGGAACTACGAGCAGTACTTC.

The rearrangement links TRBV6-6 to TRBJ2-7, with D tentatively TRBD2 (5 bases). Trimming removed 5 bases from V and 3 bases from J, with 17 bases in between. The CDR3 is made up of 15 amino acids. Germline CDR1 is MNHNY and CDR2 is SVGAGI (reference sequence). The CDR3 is CASSTRRFWGYEQYF. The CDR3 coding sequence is TGTGCCAGCAGTACCCGGAGGTTCTGGGGCTACGAGCAGTACTTC.

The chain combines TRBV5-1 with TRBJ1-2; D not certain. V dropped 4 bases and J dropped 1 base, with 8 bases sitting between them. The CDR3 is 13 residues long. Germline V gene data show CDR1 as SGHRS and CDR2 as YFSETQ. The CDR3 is CASSRAYNYGYTF. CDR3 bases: TGCGCCAGCAGCCGCGCGTATAACTATGGCTACACCTTC.

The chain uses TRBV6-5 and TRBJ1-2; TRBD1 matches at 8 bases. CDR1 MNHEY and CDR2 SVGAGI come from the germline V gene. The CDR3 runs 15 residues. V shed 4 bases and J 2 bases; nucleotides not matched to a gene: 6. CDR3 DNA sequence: TGTGCCAGCAGTTCGGACAGGGAACTGAACTATGGCTACACCTTC. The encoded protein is CASSSDRELNYGYTF.

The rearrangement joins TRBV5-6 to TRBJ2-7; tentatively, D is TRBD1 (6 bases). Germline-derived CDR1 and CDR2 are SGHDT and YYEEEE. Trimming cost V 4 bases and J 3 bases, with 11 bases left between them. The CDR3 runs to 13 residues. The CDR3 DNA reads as TGTGCCAGCAGCGGGGGACATCTCTACGAGCAGTACTTC. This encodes CASSGGHLYEQYF.

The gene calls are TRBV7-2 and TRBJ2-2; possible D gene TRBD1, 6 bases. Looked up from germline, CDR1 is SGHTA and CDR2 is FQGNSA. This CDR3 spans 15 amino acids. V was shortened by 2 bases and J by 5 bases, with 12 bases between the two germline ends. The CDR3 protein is CASSLSRGLTGELFF. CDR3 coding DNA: TGTGCCAGCAGCTTATCCAGGGGCCTGACCGGGGAGCTGTTTTTT.

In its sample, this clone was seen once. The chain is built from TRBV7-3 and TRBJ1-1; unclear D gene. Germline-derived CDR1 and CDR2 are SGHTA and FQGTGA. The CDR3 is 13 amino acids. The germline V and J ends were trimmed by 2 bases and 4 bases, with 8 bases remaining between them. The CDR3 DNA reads TGTGCCAGCAGCTTAGGGTCGGGCACTGAAGCTTTCTTT. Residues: CASSLGSGTEAFF.

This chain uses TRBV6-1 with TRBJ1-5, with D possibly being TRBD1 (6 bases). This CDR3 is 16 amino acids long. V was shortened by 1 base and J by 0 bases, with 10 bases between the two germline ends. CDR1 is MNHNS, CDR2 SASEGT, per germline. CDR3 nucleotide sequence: TGTGCCAGCAGTGAAGGCAGGGGCTTTAGCAATCAGCCCCAGCATTTT. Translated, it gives CASSEGRGFSNQPQHF.

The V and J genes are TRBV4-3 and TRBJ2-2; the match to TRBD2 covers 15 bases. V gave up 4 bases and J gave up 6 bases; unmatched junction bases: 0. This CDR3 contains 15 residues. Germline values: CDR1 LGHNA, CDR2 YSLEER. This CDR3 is CASSRTSGGAGELFF. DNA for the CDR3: TGCGCCAGCAGCCGGACTAGCGGGGGGGCCGGGGAGCTGTTTTTT.

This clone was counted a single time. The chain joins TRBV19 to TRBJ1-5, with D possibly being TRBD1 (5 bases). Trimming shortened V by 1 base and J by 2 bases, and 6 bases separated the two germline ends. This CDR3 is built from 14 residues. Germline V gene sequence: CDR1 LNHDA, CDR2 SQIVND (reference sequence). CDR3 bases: TGTGCCAGTAGTATAGCCAGGGGCAATCAGCCCCAGCATTTT. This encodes CASSIARGNQPQHF. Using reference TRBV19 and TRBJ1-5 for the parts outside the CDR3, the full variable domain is DGGITQSPKYLFRKEGQNVTLSCEQNLNHDAMYWYRQDPGQGLRLIYYSQIVNDFQKGDIAEGYSVSREKKESFPLTVTSAQKNPTAFYLCASSIARGNQPQHFGDGTRLSIL.

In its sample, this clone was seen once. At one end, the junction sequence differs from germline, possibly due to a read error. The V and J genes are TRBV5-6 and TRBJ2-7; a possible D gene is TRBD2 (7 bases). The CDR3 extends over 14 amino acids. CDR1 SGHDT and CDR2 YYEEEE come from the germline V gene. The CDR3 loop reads CASILGGRAYEQYF. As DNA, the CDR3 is TGTGCCAGCATCTTGGGGGGGCGAGCCTACGAGCAGTACTTC.

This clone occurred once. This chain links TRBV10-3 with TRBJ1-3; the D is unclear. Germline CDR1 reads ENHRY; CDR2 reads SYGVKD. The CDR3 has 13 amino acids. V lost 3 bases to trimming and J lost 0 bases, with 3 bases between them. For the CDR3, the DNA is TGTGCCATCAGTGACAACTCTGGAAACACCATATATTTT. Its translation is CAISDNSGNTIYF.

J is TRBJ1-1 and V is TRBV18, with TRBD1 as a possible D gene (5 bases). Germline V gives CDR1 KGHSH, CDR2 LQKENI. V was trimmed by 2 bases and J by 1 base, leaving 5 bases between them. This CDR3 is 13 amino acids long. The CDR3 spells CASSPRGNTEAFF. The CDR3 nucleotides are TGTGCCAGCTCACCAAGGGGGAACACTGAAGCTTTCTTT.